The sequence of this TCR beta chain was determined in a study of radiotherapy plus CTLA-4 blockade in lung cancer. Per the germline V gene, CDR1 is KGHSH and CDR2 is LQKENI. The CDR3 totals 14 residues. Trimming pared 3 bases from V and 7 bases from J, leaving 15 bases between. Here immunoSEQ multiplex PCR was the method, and the copy in TCRdb shows in-frame clones only, minus some. The data show 30,000 to 50,000 clones, roughly three quarters seen once. The table lists this clone with a count of one. This sequence was found in a human donor with non-small cell lung cancer that progressed on radiotherapy plus ipilimumab. The sequences come from peripheral blood, collected from a patient treated with radiotherapy plus ipilimumab. The chain joins TRBV18 to TRBJ1-2; perhaps TRBD1 as D (6 bases). The DNA of the CDR3 is TGTGCCAGCTCACCCTCTCAGGGGATGGGTGGCTACACCTTC. It is translated as CASSPSQGMGGYTF.